This T cell receptor beta chain was recovered during a study of blood T cell repertoires in COVID-19. Some clones are missing from TCRdb's copy, which holds only in-frame ones; the method was immunoSEQ multiplex PCR. The table has fewer than 350,000 clones, roughly 88% seen once. The germline gives CDR1 MGHRA, CDR2 YSYEKL. This CDR3 region has 15 residues. V was clipped by 4 bases and J by 1 base; unmatched bases: 5. The chain carries TRBV4-1 and TRBJ1-1, with 8 nucleotides matching TRBD1. Sample: PBMCs or T cells enriched from blood (not recorded which). The source is a woman aged 30 to 39 who had recovered from COVID-19. CDR3 nucleotides: TGCGCCAGCAGCCGACTAGGACAGGGGAACACTGAAGCTTTCTTT. It yields the protein CASSRLGQGNTEAFF.